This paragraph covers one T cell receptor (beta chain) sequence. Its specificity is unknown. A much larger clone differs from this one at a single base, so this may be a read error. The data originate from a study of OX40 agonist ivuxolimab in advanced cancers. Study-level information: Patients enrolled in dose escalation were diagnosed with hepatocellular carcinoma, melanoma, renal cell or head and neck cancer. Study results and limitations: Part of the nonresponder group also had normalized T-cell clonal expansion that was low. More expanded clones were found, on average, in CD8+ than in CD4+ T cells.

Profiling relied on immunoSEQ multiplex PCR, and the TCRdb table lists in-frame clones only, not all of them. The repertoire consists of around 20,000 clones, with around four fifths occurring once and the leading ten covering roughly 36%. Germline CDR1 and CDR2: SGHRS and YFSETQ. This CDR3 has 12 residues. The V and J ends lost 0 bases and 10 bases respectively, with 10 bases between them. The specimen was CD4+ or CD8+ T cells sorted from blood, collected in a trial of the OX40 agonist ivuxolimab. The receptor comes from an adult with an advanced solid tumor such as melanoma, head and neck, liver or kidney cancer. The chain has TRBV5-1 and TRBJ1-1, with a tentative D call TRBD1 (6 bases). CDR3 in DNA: TGCGCCAGCAGCTTGGTACAGGGCTCAGCTTTCTTT. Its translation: CASSLVQGSAFF. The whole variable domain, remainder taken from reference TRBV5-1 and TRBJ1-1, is KAGVTQTPRYLIKTRGQQVTLSCSPISGHRSVSWYQQTPGQGLQFLFEYFSETQRNKGNFPGRFSGRQFSNSRSEMNVSTLELGDSALYLCASSLVQGSAFFGQGTRLTVV.